This T cell receptor beta chain was recovered during a study of T cell repertoires and leukemia-associated antigens. Looking at the study overall: Approximately 15 million effective reads came from all samples combined. Study findings and constraints: Expanded clones' antigen specificity and function were not directly tested. No significant group difference appeared in Vbeta, Jbeta or VDJ counts.

A single record per CDR3 protein comes from TCRdb applying MiXCR to the 5' RACE reads. The table includes over 8,500 distinct CDR3 sequences, 40% to 45% detected once. Without fetal bovine serum, CD3+ T cells were rested overnight. Worth noting for this clonotype: Its antigen is unknown.

The CDR3 is made up of 14 amino acids. Germline CDR1 SGHAT, CDR2 FQDESV (reference sequence). V was clipped by 5 bases and J by 5 bases; unmatched bases: 2. The chain carries TRBV11-1 and TRBJ1-6, with 8 positions matching TRBD1. The sequence was obtained from a female donor in good health. The source material was CD3+ T cells sorted from blood and cultured. The CDR3 loop is CASSRTGNNSPLHF. CDR3 nucleotides: TGTGCCAGCAGCCGGACAGGGAATAATTCACCCCTCCACTTT.